This is a list of T cell receptor beta chains from one sample in a study of blood T cell repertoires in COVID-19. Here immunoSEQ multiplex PCR was the method, and the copy in TCRdb shows in-frame clones only, minus some. This sample has around 120,000 clones; roughly three quarters occur once, and the top ten carry 3.5% to 4.5%. The sequenced material came from peripheral blood. Receptors originate from a woman older than 75 with acute or convalescent COVID-19. CDR3s include the opening cysteine and the closing phenylalanine or tryptophan. The D gene is left open where the match is weak. The listing skips clone size in some rows; elsewhere it reads once, few, many or a size class.

TRBJ1-2,TRBV4-1,13,-,-,TGCGCCAGCAGCCAAGACAGAAACTATGGCTACACCTTC,CASSQDRNYGYTF
TRBJ2-7,TRBV7-9,14,-,-,TGTGCCAGCAGCTTAGGGGGGGAGACGGAAGAGCAGTACTTC,CASSLGGETEEQYF
TRBJ2-1,TRBV19,16,-,TRBD2,TGTGCCAGCGAGAAGAGCGGGGGGGCATGGTACAATGAGCAGTTCTTC,CASEKSGGAWYNEQFF
TRBJ2-3,TRBV3-1/TRBV3-2,14,-,-,TGTGCCAGCAGCCCCAGGATGGGCACAGATACGCAGTATTTT,CASSPRMGTDTQYF
TRBJ1-1,TRBV6-5,13,-,TRBD1,TGTGCCAGCAGAAGGACAGGGGGCACTGAAGCTTTCTTT,CASRRTGGTEAFF
TRBJ1-1,TRBV30,14,few,TRBD1,TGTGCCTGGAGCCGGGACAGCATAAACACTGAAGCTTTCTTT,CAWSRDSINTEAFF
TRBJ2-3,TRBV6-5,12,-,TRBD1,TGTGCCAGCAGATCACAGGGGAATACGCAGTATTTT,CASRSQGNTQYF
TRBJ2-5,TRBV25-1,11,-,-,TGTGCCAGCAGTCTACTGTACGCCCAGTACTTC,CASSLLYAQYF
TRBJ2-1,TRBV4-2,15,-,TRBD2,TGTGCCAGCAGTCGTGTCCCTAGCGGTGGGAATGAGCAGTTCTTC,CASSRVPSGGNEQFF
TRBJ1-5,TRBV19,15,few,-,TGTGCCAGTAGTATCCGCGCAGGGAATGGCCAGCCCCAGCATTTT,CASSIRAGNGQPQHF
TRBJ2-1,TRBV19,15,few,TRBD2,TGTGCCACCATGGGACTAGCCGGAACCTACAATGAGCAGTTCTTC,CATMGLAGTYNEQFF
TRBJ1-2,TRBV9,15,-,TRBD1,TGTGCCAGCAGCGTATCAACAGGGGAGGACTATGGCTACACCTTC,CASSVSTGEDYGYTF
TRBJ2-2,TRBV21-1,10,-,-,TGTGCCAGCCGTACCGGGGAGCTGTTTTTT,CASRTGELFF
TRBJ2-7,TRBV19,14,-,-,TGTGCCAGTAGTCCTCGGACTACATCCTACGAGCAGTACTTC,CASSPRTTSYEQYF
TRBJ1-5,TRBV29-1,12,-,TRBD1,TGCAGCGTAGGACAGGGGGGTCAGCCCCAGCATTTT,CSVGQGGQPQHF
TRBJ1-1,TRBV12-3/TRBV12-4,13,-,-,TGTGCCAGCACCCTCAGCCCGGAGGGGATCGTTTTCTTT,CASTLSPEGIVFF
TRBJ2-7,TRBV6-4,15,once,TRBD2,TGTGCCAGCAGTCCTTCCGGGACTAGCTTCTACGAGCAGTACTTC,CASSPSGTSFYEQYF
TRBJ1-1,TRBV6-5,13,-,-,TGTGCCAGCAGACTCGGGATAGGTCCTGTCGCTTTCTTT,CASRLGIGPVAFF
TRBJ1-1,TRBV14,15,-,-,TGTGCCAGCAGCCAAGCGGGGTATGAGAGCACTGAAGCTTTCTTT,CASSQAGYESTEAFF
TRBJ1-2,TRBV6-1,13,-,-,TGTGCCAGCAGTGAAGGGACTCGCCCAGGCTACACCTTC,CASSEGTRPGYTF
TRBJ1-1,TRBV27,13,-,-,TGTGCCAGCAGTTTGTTGGCGGACACTGAAGCTTTCTTT,CASSLLADTEAFF
TRBJ1-1,TRBV2,14,-,-,TGTGCCAGCAGTGAAGCGCAGGGTGGCACTGAAGCTTTCTTT,CASSEAQGGTEAFF